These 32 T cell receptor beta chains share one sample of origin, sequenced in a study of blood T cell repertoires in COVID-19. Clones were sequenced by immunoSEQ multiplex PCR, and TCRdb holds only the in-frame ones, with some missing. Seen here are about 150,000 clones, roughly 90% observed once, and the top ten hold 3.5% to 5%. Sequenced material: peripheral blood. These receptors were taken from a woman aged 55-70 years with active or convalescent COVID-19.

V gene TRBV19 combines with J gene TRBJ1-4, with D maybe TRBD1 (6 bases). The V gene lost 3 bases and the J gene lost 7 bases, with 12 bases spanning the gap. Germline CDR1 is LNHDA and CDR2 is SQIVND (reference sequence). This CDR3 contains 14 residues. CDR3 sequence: CASSINREGEKLFF. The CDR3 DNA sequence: TGTGCCAGTAGTATTAACAGGGAAGGTGAAAAACTGTTTTTT.

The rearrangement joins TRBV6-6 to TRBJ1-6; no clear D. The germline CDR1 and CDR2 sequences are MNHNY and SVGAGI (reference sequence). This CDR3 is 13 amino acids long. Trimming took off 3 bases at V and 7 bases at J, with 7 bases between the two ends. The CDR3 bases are TGTGCCAGCAGTTATGACGGGAATTCACCCCTCCACTTT. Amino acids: CASSYDGNSPLHF.

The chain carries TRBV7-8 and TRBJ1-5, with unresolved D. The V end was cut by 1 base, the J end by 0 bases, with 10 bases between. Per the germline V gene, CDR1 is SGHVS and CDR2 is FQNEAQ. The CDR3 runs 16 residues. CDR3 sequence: CASSLVGTRSNQPQHF. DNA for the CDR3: TGTGCCAGCAGCTTAGTTGGCACCCGTAGCAATCAGCCCCAGCATTTT.

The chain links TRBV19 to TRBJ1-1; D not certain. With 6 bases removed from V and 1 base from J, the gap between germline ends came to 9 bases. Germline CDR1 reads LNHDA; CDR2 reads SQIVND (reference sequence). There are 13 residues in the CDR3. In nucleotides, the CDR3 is TGTGCCAGTAGGAACACAGAGAACACTGAAGCTTTCTTT. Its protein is CASRNTENTEAFF. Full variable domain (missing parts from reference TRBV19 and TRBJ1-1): DGGITQSPKYLFRKEGQNVTLSCEQNLNHDAMYWYRQDPGQGLRLIYYSQIVNDFQKGDIAEGYSVSREKKESFPLTVTSAQKNPTAFYLCASRNTENTEAFFGQGTRLTVV.

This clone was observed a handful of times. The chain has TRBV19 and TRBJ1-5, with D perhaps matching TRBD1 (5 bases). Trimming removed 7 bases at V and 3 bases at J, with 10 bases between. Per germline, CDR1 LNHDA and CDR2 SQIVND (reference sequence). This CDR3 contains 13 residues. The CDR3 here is CASTRGSNQPQHF. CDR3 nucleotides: TGTGCCAGTACAAGGGGCTCCAATCAGCCCCAGCATTTT.

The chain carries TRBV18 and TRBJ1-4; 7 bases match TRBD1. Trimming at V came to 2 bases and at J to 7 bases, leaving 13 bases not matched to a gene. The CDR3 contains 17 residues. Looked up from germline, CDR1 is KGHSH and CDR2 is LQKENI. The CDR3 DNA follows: TGTGCCAGCTCACCATTACAGGGGTTGAACGGCGGTGAAAAACTGTTTTTT. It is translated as CASSPLQGLNGGEKLFF.

The CDR3 DNA is TGTGCCAGCAGCTTGGGGACTTTCCAGGTTGAGACCCAGTACTTC. Protein product: CASSLGTFQVETQYF. The genes are TRBV5-6 and TRBJ2-5; a possible D gene is TRBD2 (5 bases). Germline V lookup: CDR1 SGHDT, CDR2 YYEEEE. Deletions cut 0 bases from V and 5 bases from J, with 14 bases between. The CDR3 is 15 amino acids.

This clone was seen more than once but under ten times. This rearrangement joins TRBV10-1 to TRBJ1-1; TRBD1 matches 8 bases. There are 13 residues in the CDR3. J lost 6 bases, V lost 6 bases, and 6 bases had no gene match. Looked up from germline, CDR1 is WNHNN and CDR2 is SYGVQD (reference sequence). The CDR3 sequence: CASSKDRVAEAFF. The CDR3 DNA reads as TGCGCCAGCAGCAAGGACAGGGTCGCTGAAGCTTTCTTT.

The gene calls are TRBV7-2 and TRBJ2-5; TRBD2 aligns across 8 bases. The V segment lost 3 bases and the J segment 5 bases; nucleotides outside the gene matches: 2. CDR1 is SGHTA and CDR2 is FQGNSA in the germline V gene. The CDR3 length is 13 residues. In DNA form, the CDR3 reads TGTGCCAGCAGCTTCGGGGGGGTCGAGACCCAGTACTTC. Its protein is CASSFGGVETQYF.

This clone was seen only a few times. The CDR3 loop reads CSAIITPTGNVAFF. CDR3 in DNA: TGCAGCGCCATCATAACACCGACAGGGAACGTGGCTTTCTTT. The J gene is TRBJ1-1, the V gene TRBV29-1; 7 nucleotides agree with TRBD1. In germline, CDR1 is SQVTM, CDR2 ANQGSEA. The CDR3 length is 14 residues. Trimming removed 7 bases from V and 11 bases from J; junction bases left unmatched: 19.

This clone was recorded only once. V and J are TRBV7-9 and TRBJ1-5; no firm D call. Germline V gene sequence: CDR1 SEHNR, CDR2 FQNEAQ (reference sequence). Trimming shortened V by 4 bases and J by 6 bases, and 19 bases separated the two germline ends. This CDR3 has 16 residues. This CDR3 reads CASSSTGLEEGQPQHF. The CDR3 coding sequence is TGTGCCAGCAGCTCCACCGGGCTCGAGGAGGGTCAGCCCCAGCATTTT.

This CDR3 is CASSLGAKGEKLFF. DNA for the CDR3: TGCGCCAGCAGCTTGGGGGCGAAAGGTGAAAAACTGTTTTTT. The genes are TRBV5-1 and TRBJ1-4; D remains ambiguous. This CDR3 is built from 14 residues. Looked up from germline, CDR1 is SGHRS and CDR2 is YFSETQ. Trimming took 0 bases from V and 7 from J, leaving 10 bases between them.

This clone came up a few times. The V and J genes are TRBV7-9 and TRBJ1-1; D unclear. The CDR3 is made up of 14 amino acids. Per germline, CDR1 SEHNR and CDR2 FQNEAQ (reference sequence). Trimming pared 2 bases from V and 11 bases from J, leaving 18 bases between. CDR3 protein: CASSLIMSAAPAFF. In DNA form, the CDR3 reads TGTGCCAGCAGCTTAATAATGTCTGCGGCACCGGCTTTCTTT.

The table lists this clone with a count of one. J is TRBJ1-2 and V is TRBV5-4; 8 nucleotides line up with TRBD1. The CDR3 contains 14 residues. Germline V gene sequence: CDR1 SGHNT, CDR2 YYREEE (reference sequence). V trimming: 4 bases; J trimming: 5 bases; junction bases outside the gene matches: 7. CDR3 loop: CASSPRQGMYGYTF. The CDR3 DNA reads TGTGCCAGCAGCCCGCGACAGGGGATGTATGGCTACACCTTC.

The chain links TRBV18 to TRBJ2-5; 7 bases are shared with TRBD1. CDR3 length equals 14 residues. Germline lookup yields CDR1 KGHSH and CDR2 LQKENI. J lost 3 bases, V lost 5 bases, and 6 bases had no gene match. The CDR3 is CASSEGALKETQYF. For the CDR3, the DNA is TGTGCCAGCTCAGAGGGGGCTCTGAAAGAGACCCAGTACTTC.

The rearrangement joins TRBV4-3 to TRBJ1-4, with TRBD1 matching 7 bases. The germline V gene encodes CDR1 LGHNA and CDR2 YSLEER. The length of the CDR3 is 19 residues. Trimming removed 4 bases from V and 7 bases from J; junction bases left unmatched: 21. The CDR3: CASSRNRQGGDIGGEKLFF. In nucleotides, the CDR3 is TGCGCCAGCAGCCGCAATAGACAGGGTGGGGACATCGGCGGTGAAAAACTGTTTTTT.

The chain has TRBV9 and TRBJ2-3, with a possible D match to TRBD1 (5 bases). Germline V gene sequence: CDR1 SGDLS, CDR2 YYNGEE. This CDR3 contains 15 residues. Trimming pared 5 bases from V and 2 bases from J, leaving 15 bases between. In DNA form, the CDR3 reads TGTGCCAGCAGTTTTAGCCAGGGAATCACAGATACGCAGTATTTT. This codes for CASSFSQGITDTQYF.

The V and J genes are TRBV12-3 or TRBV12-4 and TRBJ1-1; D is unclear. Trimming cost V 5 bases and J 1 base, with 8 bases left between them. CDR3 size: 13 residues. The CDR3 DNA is TGTGCCAGCAGTCGGCGGGAGAACACTGAAGCTTTCTTT. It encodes CASSRRENTEAFF.

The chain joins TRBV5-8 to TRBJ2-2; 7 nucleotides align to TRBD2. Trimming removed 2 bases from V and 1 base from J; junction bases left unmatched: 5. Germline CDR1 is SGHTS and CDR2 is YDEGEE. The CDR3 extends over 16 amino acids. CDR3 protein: CASSLFGTKNTGELFF. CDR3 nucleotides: TGTGCCAGCAGCTTATTCGGGACTAAGAACACCGGGGAGCTGTTTTTT.

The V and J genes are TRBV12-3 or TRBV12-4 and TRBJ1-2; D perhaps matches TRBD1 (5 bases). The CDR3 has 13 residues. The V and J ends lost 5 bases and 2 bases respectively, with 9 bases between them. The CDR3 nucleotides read TGTGCCAGCAGTCCAACAGGAAACTATGGCTACACCTTC. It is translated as CASSPTGNYGYTF.

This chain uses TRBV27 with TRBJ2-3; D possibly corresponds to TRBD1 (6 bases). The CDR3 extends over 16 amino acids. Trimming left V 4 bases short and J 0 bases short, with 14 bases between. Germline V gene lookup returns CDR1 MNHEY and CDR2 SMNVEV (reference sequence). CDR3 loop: CASSWGKRGSTDTQYF. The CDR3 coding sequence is TGTGCCAGCAGTTGGGGTAAAAGGGGGAGCACAGATACGCAGTATTTT.

This chain's CDR3 is CASSPDMEQGQYF. Here the CDR3 DNA reads TGCGCCAGCAGCCCAGACATGGAACAGGGGCAGTACTTC. The rearrangement joins TRBV4-3 to TRBJ2-7; a weak D match, TRBD1 (6 bases). V shed 4 bases and J shed 9 bases, with 16 bases lying between them. This CDR3 region has 13 residues. Germline lookup yields CDR1 LGHNA and CDR2 YSLEER.

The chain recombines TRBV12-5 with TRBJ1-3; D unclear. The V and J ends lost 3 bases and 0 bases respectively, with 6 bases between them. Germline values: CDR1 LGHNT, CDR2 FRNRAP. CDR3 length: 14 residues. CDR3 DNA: TGTGCTAGTGGTTTCTATACCTCTGGAAACACCATATATTTT. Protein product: CASGFYTSGNTIYF.

This CDR3 reads CASSPRRNQLAANRNEQFF. The CDR3 DNA follows: TGTGCCAGCAGCCCCCGACGGAACCAACTAGCGGCGAATAGGAATGAGCAGTTCTTC. The V gene is TRBV7-2, the J gene TRBJ2-1; 8 nucleotides match TRBD2. CDR3 length: 19 residues. Unmatched junction bases numbered 22, after V lost 5 bases and J lost 7 bases. Germline V gene sequence: CDR1 SGHTA, CDR2 FQGNSA.

CDR3: CASSPTGNSPLHF. CDR3 DNA: TGTGCCAGCAGCCCTACAGGGAATTCACCCCTCCACTTT. This chain links TRBV12-3 or TRBV12-4 with TRBJ1-6, with D possibly matching TRBD1 (6 bases). V was trimmed by 6 bases and J by 7 bases, leaving 10 bases between them. The length of the CDR3 is 13 residues.

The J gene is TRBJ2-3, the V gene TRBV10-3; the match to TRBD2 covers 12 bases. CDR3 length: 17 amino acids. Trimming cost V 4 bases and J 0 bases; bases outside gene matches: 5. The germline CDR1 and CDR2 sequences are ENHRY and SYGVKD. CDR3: CAISGRTSGESTDTQYF. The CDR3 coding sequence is TGTGCCATCAGTGGACGGACTAGCGGGGAAAGCACAGATACGCAGTATTTT.

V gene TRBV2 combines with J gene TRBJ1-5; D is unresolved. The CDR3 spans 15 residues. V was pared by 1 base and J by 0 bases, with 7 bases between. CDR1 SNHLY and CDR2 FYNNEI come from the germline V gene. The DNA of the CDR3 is TGTGCCAGCAGTGAAGTGGGCCATAGCAATCAGCCCCAGCATTTT. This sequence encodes CASSEVGHSNQPQHF.

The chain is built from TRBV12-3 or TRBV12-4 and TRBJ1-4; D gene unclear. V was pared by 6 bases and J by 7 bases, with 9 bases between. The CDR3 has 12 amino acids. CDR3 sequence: CASSRQGEKLFF. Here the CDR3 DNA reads TGTGCCAGCAGCCGACAAGGTGAAAAACTGTTTTTT.

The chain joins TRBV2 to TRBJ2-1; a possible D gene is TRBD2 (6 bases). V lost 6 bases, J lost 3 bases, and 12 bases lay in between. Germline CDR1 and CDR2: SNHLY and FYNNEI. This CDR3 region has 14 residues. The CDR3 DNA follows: TGTGCCAGCAGACCCCGGGACTTCTACAATGAGCAGTTCTTC. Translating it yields CASRPRDFYNEQFF.

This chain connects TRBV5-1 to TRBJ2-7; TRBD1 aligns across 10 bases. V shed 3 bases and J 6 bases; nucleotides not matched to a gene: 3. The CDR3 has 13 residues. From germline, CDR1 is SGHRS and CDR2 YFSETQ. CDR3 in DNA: TGCGCCAGCAGCTGGGGGGACAGGGGCGAGCAGTACTTC. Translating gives CASSWGDRGEQYF.

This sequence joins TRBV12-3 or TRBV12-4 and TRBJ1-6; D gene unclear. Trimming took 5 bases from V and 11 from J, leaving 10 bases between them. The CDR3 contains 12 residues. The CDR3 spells CASSLPGAPLHF. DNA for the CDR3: TGTGCCAGCAGTCTCCCGGGTGCACCCCTCCACTTT.

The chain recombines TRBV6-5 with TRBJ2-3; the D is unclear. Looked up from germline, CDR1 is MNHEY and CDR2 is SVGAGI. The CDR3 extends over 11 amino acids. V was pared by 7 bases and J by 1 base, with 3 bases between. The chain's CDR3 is CASTGTDTQYF. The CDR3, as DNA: TGTGCCAGCACCGGCACAGATACGCAGTATTTT.